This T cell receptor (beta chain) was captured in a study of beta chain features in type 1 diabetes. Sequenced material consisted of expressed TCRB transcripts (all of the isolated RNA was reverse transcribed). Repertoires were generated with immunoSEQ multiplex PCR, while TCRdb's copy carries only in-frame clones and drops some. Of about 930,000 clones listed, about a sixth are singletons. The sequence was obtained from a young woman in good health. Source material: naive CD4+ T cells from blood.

In nucleotides, the CDR3 is TGTGCCAGCAGTACCCACAGGGTTGGCTACACCTTC. Its translation: CASSTHRVGYTF. The chain is built from TRBV28 and TRBJ1-2; a weak D match, TRBD1 (6 bases). V was cut by 5 bases and J by 7 bases, with 11 bases left in between. The CDR3 length is 12 residues. Germline V gives CDR1 MDHEN, CDR2 SYDVKM.